The 10 T cell receptor beta chains below come from one sample, sequenced in a study of blood T cell repertoires in COVID-19. Some clones are missing from TCRdb's copy, which holds only in-frame ones; the method was immunoSEQ multiplex PCR. The table records tens of thousands of clones, 75% to 90% of them present only once. Sequencing used peripheral blood. These receptors came from an elderly man with active COVID-19.

V is TRBV7-2 and J is TRBJ1-6, with a possible D match to TRBD1 (5 bases). This CDR3 has 15 residues. V was trimmed by 3 bases and J by 8 bases, leaving 14 bases between them. Per the germline V gene, CDR1 is SGHTA and CDR2 is FQGNSA. CDR3 DNA sequence: TGTGCCAGCAGCTTGGATGGGGCTTTGGATTCACCCCTCCACTTT. Amino acid sequence: CASSLDGALDSPLHF.

The CDR3 DNA reads TGTGCCAGCAGTGTACCAATAGCTGGGGAGCAGTACTTC. Translated: CASSVPIAGEQYF. V usage is TRBV28 and J usage is TRBJ2-7; D is unresolved. Looked up from germline, CDR1 is MDHEN and CDR2 is SYDVKM. The CDR3 runs to 13 residues. V dropped 5 bases and J dropped 7 bases, with 15 bases sitting between them.

The V and J genes are TRBV28 and TRBJ2-7; D not certain. V was shortened by 4 bases and J by 3 bases, with 4 bases between the two germline ends. The CDR3 loop spans 11 amino acids. CDR1 and CDR2 from the germline V gene are MDHEN and SYDVKM. As DNA, the CDR3 is TGTGCCAGCAGTTCCCTCTACGAGCAGTACTTC. Residues: CASSSLYEQYF.

The gene calls are TRBV30 and TRBJ1-4; 8 nucleotides line up with TRBD1. This CDR3 spans 13 amino acids. After removal of 8 bases from V and 4 bases from J, the junction contained 6 bases not matched to a gene. The germline V gene has CDR1 GTSNPN and CDR2 SVGIG (reference sequence). The CDR3 DNA follows: TGTGCCAGCATGACAGGGGTTAATGAAAAACTGTTTTTT. It encodes CASMTGVNEKLFF. Full variable domain (rest looked up from reference TRBV30 and TRBJ1-4): SQTIHQWPATLVQPVGSPLSLECTVEGTSNPNLYWYRQAAGRGLQLLFYSVGIGQISSEVPQNLSASRPQDRQFILSSKKLLLSDSGFYLCASMTGVNEKLFFGSGTQLSVL.

The count of this clone is one. A read error may produce the germline difference seen at one junction end. J is TRBJ2-1 and V is TRBV19, with TRBD2 matching over 15 bases. The CDR3 extends over 13 amino acids. Germline V CDR1 and CDR2: LNHDA, SQIVND (reference sequence). The CDR3 sequence is CASSWTSGRVAVF. The CDR3 DNA reads TGTGCCAGTAGTTGGACTAGCGGGAGGGTGGCGGTCTTC.

This chain joins TRBV30 and TRBJ1-6; 9 bases line up with TRBD1. The CDR3 loop spans 15 amino acids. J gave up 8 bases and V 2 bases, and 7 bases lay outside the gene matches. Germline V gives CDR1 GTSNPN, CDR2 SVGIG (reference sequence). The CDR3 DNA is TGTGCCTGGAGTACCGGGACAGGGCGGTATTCACCCCTCCACTTT. As protein: CAWSTGTGRYSPLHF.

This clone showed up just once. The chain couples TRBV7-9 to TRBJ2-2; D is uncertain. The CDR3 spans 12 residues. Looked up from germline, CDR1 is SEHNR and CDR2 is FQNEAQ (reference sequence). Trimming removed 5 bases from V and 7 bases from J, with 8 bases in between. The CDR3 sequence: CASSQSGGELFF. CDR3 DNA: TGTGCCAGCAGCCAATCCGGCGGGGAGCTGTTTTTT.

This clone was observed a handful of times. J is TRBJ2-7 and V is TRBV2; 7 bases map to TRBD2. The CDR3 is made up of 11 amino acids. Germline V CDR1 and CDR2: SNHLY, FYNNEI. V lost 8 bases, J lost 2 bases, and 0 bases stayed unmatched. Here the CDR3 reads CASGRAYEQYF. The CDR3 DNA is TGTGCCAGCGGGAGGGCCTACGAGCAGTACTTC.

This chain joins TRBV24-1 and TRBJ2-1, with TRBD1 identical over 7 bases. The J segment lost 0 bases and the V segment lost 4 bases, leaving 5 bases of the junction unmatched. Looked up from germline, CDR1 is KGHDR and CDR2 is SFDVKD. The CDR3 runs to 16 residues. The CDR3 DNA reads as TGTGCCACCAGTGAATGGGACAGCAGCTCCTACAATGAGCAGTTCTTC. This translates into CATSEWDSSSYNEQFF.

The count of this clone is one. J is TRBJ1-1 and V is TRBV12-3 or TRBV12-4, with D perhaps TRBD1 (5 bases). This CDR3 is built from 12 residues. CDR3: CAAGRMYTEAFF. For the CDR3, the DNA is TGTGCTGCGGGGCGGATGTACACTGAAGCTTTCTTT.